This T cell receptor (beta chain) was sequenced during a study of blood T cell repertoires in COVID-19. The overall study: From the United States, Italy and Spain came samples of acute and convalescent COVID-19. From T cells, B-cell-depleted T cells, or PBMCs came the material, which was cDNA or gDNA.

In the source study's methods: Amplification from reference gene primers served as the basis for estimated nucleated cell counts. The data were produced by immunoSEQ multiplex PCR, yet TCRdb's version contains in-frame clones alone and is incomplete. D and trimming were read from the DNA, whereas the V and J calls and clone size are those reported in that table. The sample gives just under 85,000 clones, approximately 86% of which show up once; roughly 8% is in the top ten. The specimen was peripheral blood. This TCR was recovered from a man older than 75 with active or convalescent COVID-19.

CDR3 amino acids: CASRQGSATLEKLFF. The CDR3 bases are TGCGCCAGCCGTCAGGGTTCAGCCACCTTAGAAAAACTGTTTTTT. This chain links TRBV5-1 with TRBJ1-4; TRBD1 is a possible D gene (5 bases). Germline CDR1 and CDR2: SGHRS and YFSETQ. V was trimmed by 7 bases and J by 8 bases, leaving 21 bases between them. The CDR3 is 15 residues long.